This is a list of T cell receptor beta chains from one sample in a study of T-cell reconstitution after alpha-beta-depleted transplantation in children. TCRdb called the PCR reads again in MiXCR, with one record for every CDR3 protein. The data contain about 610,000 distinct CDR3 sequences, over 9.5% of them seen just once; the ten biggest clones take up less than 5%. Specimen: PBMCs from the stem cell graft donor, collected from the stem cell graft. Source of these receptors: a human donor who donated a stem cell graft to a child with acute myeloid leukemia. Each CDR3 is given with its conserved first and last residue. Each record gives: clone size, J gene, D gene, V gene, CDR3 DNA, CDR3 protein. A D gene is named only where the DNA matches it firmly. Size is stated for part of the rows, as once, few or many counts, or as a class when the clone is expanded.

clone size: many
J gene: TRBJ2-4
D gene: TRBD1
V gene: TRBV4-2
CDR3 DNA: TGTGCCAGCAGCCAGGACGGACAGGGCGGAATCAAAAACATTCAGTACTTC
CDR3 protein: CASSQDGQGGIKNIQYF

clone size: few
J gene: TRBJ2-3
D gene: NA
V gene: TRBV7-9
CDR3 DNA: TGTGCCAGCAGCTCCTTAGTGGAGGACCCCAGGGATACGCAGTATTTT
CDR3 protein: CASSSLVEDPRDTQYF

clone size: few
J gene: TRBJ2-7
D gene: NA
V gene: TRBV7-8
CDR3 DNA: TGTGCCAGCAGCTCGGGGGTCCTCGAGCAGTACTTC
CDR3 protein: CASSSGVLEQYF

clone size: many
J gene: TRBJ2-7
D gene: NA
V gene: TRBV12-3/TRBV12-4
CDR3 DNA: TGTGCCAGCAGTTTAATGGAGGGACTGAGCGAGCAGTACTTC
CDR3 protein: CASSLMEGLSEQYF

clone size: many
J gene: TRBJ2-1
D gene: TRBD2
V gene: TRBV29-1
CDR3 DNA: TGCAGCGCCCAAACCCGGGGGGGACGCTCCTACAATGAGCAGTTCTTC
CDR3 protein: CSAQTRGGRSYNEQFF

clone size: few
J gene: TRBJ1-4
D gene: NA
V gene: TRBV15
CDR3 DNA: TGTGCCACCAGCAGAGAGACCGGACATGAAAAACTGTTTTTT
CDR3 protein: CATSRETGHEKLFF

clone size: few
J gene: TRBJ2-3
D gene: TRBD2
V gene: TRBV27
CDR3 DNA: TGTGCCAGCAGTTTAGGCCCCCTACAAGCGGGAGTTTTCGATACGCAGTATTTT
CDR3 protein: CASSLGPLQAGVFDTQYF

clone size: NA
J gene: TRBJ2-2
D gene: NA
V gene: TRBV3-1
CDR3 DNA: TGTGCCAGCAGCCATGTTCCCGGGGAGCTGTTTTTT
CDR3 protein: CASSHVPGELFF

clone size: few
J gene: TRBJ1-1
D gene: NA
V gene: TRBV5-5
CDR3 DNA: TGTGCCAGCAGCTTGTCAGAGCCGGCTATGAACACTGAAGCTTTCTTT
CDR3 protein: CASSLSEPAMNTEAFF

clone size: few
J gene: TRBJ1-5
D gene: NA
V gene: TRBV7-8
CDR3 DNA: TGTGCCAGCAGCTTAAGCGGTTCCTTGAGCAATCAGCCCCAGCATTTT
CDR3 protein: CASSLSGSLSNQPQHF

clone size: NA
J gene: TRBJ2-3
D gene: NA
V gene: TRBV24-1
CDR3 DNA: TGTGCCACCCGTGATGTTGACAGCACAGATACGCAGTATTTT
CDR3 protein: CATRDVDSTDTQYF

clone size: NA
J gene: TRBJ1-1
D gene: NA
V gene: TRBV7-2
CDR3 DNA: TGTGCCAGCAGCGTAATGCCGAGGGGTGGCACTGAAGCTTTCTTT
CDR3 protein: CASSVMPRGGTEAFF

clone size: NA
J gene: TRBJ2-7
D gene: NA
V gene: TRBV30
CDR3 DNA: TGTGCCTGGAGTCTTCAGTGGGGCGAGCAGTACTTC
CDR3 protein: CAWSLQWGEQYF

clone size: many
J gene: TRBJ2-3
D gene: TRBD2
V gene: TRBV5-1
CDR3 DNA: TGCGCCAGCAGCTCCGGACTAGCGACAGATACGCAGTATTTT
CDR3 protein: CASSSGLATDTQYF

clone size: many
J gene: TRBJ2-2
D gene: TRBD2
V gene: TRBV10-3
CDR3 DNA: TGTGCCATCAGTGCGGGACTAGACAACACCGGGGAGCTGTTTTTT
CDR3 protein: CAISAGLDNTGELFF

clone size: many
J gene: TRBJ2-2
D gene: NA
V gene: TRBV20-1
CDR3 DNA: TGCAGTGCTAGAGATGGGGCCTCGTTCGGGGAGCTGTTTTTT
CDR3 protein: CSARDGASFGELFF

clone size: many
J gene: TRBJ1-4
D gene: NA
V gene: TRBV7-2
CDR3 DNA: TGTGCCAGCAGCCTCTCAGCGGGGGGCGCGGGTGAAAAACTGTTTTTT
CDR3 protein: CASSLSAGGAGEKLFF

clone size: few
J gene: TRBJ2-2
D gene: TRBD1
V gene: TRBV11-1
CDR3 DNA: TGTGCCAGCAGCTCCCGTGGGACAGGGGGCGGCCGGAACACCGGGGAGCTGTTTTTT
CDR3 protein: CASSSRGTGGGRNTGELFF

clone size: few
J gene: TRBJ2-1
D gene: TRBD2
V gene: TRBV20-1
CDR3 DNA: TGCAGTGCTAGACCCACTAGCGGGAGGAGCTACAATGAGCAGTTCTTC
CDR3 protein: CSARPTSGRSYNEQFF

clone size: few
J gene: TRBJ1-4
D gene: NA
V gene: TRBV2
CDR3 DNA: TGTGCCAGCAGCGTAGTGACAACTAATGAAAAACTGTTTTTT
CDR3 protein: CASSVVTTNEKLFF

clone size: few
J gene: TRBJ1-1
D gene: NA
V gene: TRBV12-3/TRBV12-4
CDR3 DNA: TGTGCCAGCAACGACAACCGAGGCACTGAAGCTTTCTTT
CDR3 protein: CASNDNRGTEAFF

clone size: many
J gene: TRBJ1-5
D gene: TRBD1
V gene: TRBV20-1
CDR3 DNA: TGCAGTGCTAGTCTTACAGGGGTGATAGGACAGCCCCAGCATTTT
CDR3 protein: CSASLTGVIGQPQHF

clone size: NA
J gene: TRBJ2-1
D gene: TRBD2
V gene: TRBV27
CDR3 DNA: TGTGCCAGCAGTTTATCAAGACTAGCGGGAGTTTATGAGCAGTTCTTC
CDR3 protein: CASSLSRLAGVYEQFF

clone size: once
J gene: TRBJ2-7
D gene: NA
V gene: TRBV6-1
CDR3 DNA: TGTGCCAGCAACGCGGCCCAGGGGACCTCCTACGAGCAGTACTTC
CDR3 protein: CASNAAQGTSYEQYF

clone size: many
J gene: TRBJ2-7
D gene: NA
V gene: TRBV7-2
CDR3 DNA: TGTGCCAGCAGCTTAGGAAGGGCCTCCTACGAGCAGTACTTC
CDR3 protein: CASSLGRASYEQYF

clone size: NA
J gene: TRBJ2-6
D gene: NA
V gene: TRBV7-2
CDR3 DNA: TGTGCCAGCAGCCCTCATCAGCTAGGGTCTGGGGCCAACGTCCTGACTTTC
CDR3 protein: CASSPHQLGSGANVLTF

clone size: many
J gene: TRBJ2-7
D gene: NA
V gene: TRBV4-2
CDR3 DNA: TGTGCCAGCAGCCGCAATCGGGGTTCAGCACTCCCCGAGCAGTACTTC
CDR3 protein: CASSRNRGSALPEQYF

clone size: few
J gene: TRBJ2-3
D gene: NA
V gene: TRBV15
CDR3 DNA: TGTGCCACCAGCAGAGAAGGGTGGGATACGCAGTATTTT
CDR3 protein: CATSREGWDTQYF

clone size: few
J gene: TRBJ1-3
D gene: NA
V gene: TRBV11-2
CDR3 DNA: TGTGCCAGCAGCAGACACGGGCCTCCAAACCTCGGAAACACCATATATTTT
CDR3 protein: CASSRHGPPNLGNTIYF

clone size: NA
J gene: TRBJ2-1
D gene: TRBD2
V gene: TRBV7-3
CDR3 DNA: TGTGCCAGCAGCTTAAAAGCGGGAGGACTCAATGAGCAGTTCTTC
CDR3 protein: CASSLKAGGLNEQFF

clone size: NA
J gene: TRBJ1-1
D gene: NA
V gene: TRBV20-1
CDR3 DNA: TGCAGTGCTAGTCGGGATCTACTCCCATTTGAAGCTTTCTTT
CDR3 protein: CSASRDLLPFEAFF

clone size: many
J gene: TRBJ2-5
D gene: TRBD1
V gene: TRBV5-1
CDR3 DNA: TGCGCCAGCAGCTCCACACCGGGACAGACCCAAGAGACCCAGTACTTC
CDR3 protein: CASSSTPGQTQETQYF

clone size: NA
J gene: TRBJ1-6
D gene: TRBD1
V gene: TRBV28
CDR3 DNA: TGTGCCAGCAGTTCAACAGGGGAGGGGGATAATTCACCCCTCCACTTT
CDR3 protein: CASSSTGEGDNSPLHF

clone size: many
J gene: TRBJ2-1
D gene: TRBD1
V gene: TRBV9
CDR3 DNA: TGTGCCAGCAGCCCAGGGGGCCCGAGAACTTACAATGAGCAGTTCTTC
CDR3 protein: CASSPGGPRTYNEQFF

clone size: many
J gene: TRBJ2-3
D gene: TRBD2
V gene: TRBV15
CDR3 DNA: TGTGCCACCAGCAGTTTCTTTGGGACTAGCGGGAACACAGATACGCAGTATTTT
CDR3 protein: CATSSFFGTSGNTDTQYF

clone size: NA
J gene: TRBJ1-6
D gene: TRBD1
V gene: TRBV10-3
CDR3 DNA: TGTGCCATCAGTGCGACCGGACAGGAGTCACCCCTCCACTTT
CDR3 protein: CAISATGQESPLHF

clone size: NA
J gene: TRBJ2-5
D gene: TRBD2
V gene: TRBV15
CDR3 DNA: TGTGCCACCAGCAGAGGGGGGGGGAAGACCCAGTACTTC
CDR3 protein: CATSRGGGKTQYF

clone size: few
J gene: TRBJ2-5
D gene: NA
V gene: TRBV7-3
CDR3 DNA: TGTGCCAGCATCCTGGCGGGGGAGACCCAGTACTTC
CDR3 protein: CASILAGETQYF

clone size: few
J gene: TRBJ2-1
D gene: NA
V gene: TRBV12-3/TRBV12-4
CDR3 DNA: TGTGCCAGCAGTTCGGCGGTTCTGGGGGCCTACAATGAGCAGTTCTTC
CDR3 protein: CASSSAVLGAYNEQFF

clone size: many
J gene: TRBJ2-1
D gene: TRBD2
V gene: TRBV20-1
CDR3 DNA: TGCAGTGCTAGGGGACTAGTGAATGAGCAGTTCTTC
CDR3 protein: CSARGLVNEQFF

clone size: NA
J gene: TRBJ2-7
D gene: NA
V gene: TRBV4-3
CDR3 DNA: TGCGCCAGCAGCCAAGATCGTGCAGGGGACTACGAGCAGTACTTC
CDR3 protein: CASSQDRAGDYEQYF

clone size: many
J gene: TRBJ2-7
D gene: TRBD1
V gene: TRBV6-2/TRBV6-3
CDR3 DNA: TGTGCCAGCAGTTACTCAACGGACGGACAGGGGGCCAGGGAGCAGTACTTC
CDR3 protein: CASSYSTDGQGAREQYF

clone size: few
J gene: TRBJ2-7
D gene: NA
V gene: TRBV5-6
CDR3 DNA: TGTGCCAGCAGCCCGCAGGGTAACGACGAGCAGTACTTC
CDR3 protein: CASSPQGNDEQYF

clone size: NA
J gene: TRBJ2-7
D gene: NA
V gene: TRBV12-3/TRBV12-4
CDR3 DNA: TGTGCCAGCAGTTTAGCGGGAGAGCCCTCCGAGCAGTACTTC
CDR3 protein: CASSLAGEPSEQYF

clone size: many
J gene: TRBJ2-3
D gene: NA
V gene: TRBV2
CDR3 DNA: TGTGCCAGCAGCCTGGAGCTTAACGGAGTAAGAACAGATACGCAGTATTTT
CDR3 protein: CASSLELNGVRTDTQYF

clone size: NA
J gene: TRBJ1-3
D gene: NA
V gene: TRBV20-1
CDR3 DNA: TGCAGTGCTAGATCCCGAGGGGAAGGAAACACCATATATTTT
CDR3 protein: CSARSRGEGNTIYF

clone size: many
J gene: TRBJ2-2
D gene: NA
V gene: TRBV20-1
CDR3 DNA: TGCAGTGCTAGTTTCCGGACTAACACCGGGGAGCTGTTTTTT
CDR3 protein: CSASFRTNTGELFF

clone size: many
J gene: TRBJ2-4
D gene: TRBD1
V gene: TRBV7-9
CDR3 DNA: TGTGCCAGCAGCCCCGGCCGAGGACAGGGCCAAAACATTCAGTACTTC
CDR3 protein: CASSPGRGQGQNIQYF

clone size: many
J gene: TRBJ1-4
D gene: NA
V gene: TRBV12-3/TRBV12-4
CDR3 DNA: TGTGCCAGCAGCACAGAGAAAGATGAAAAATTGTTTTTT
CDR3 protein: CASSTEKDEKLFF

clone size: NA
J gene: TRBJ2-3
D gene: NA
V gene: TRBV11-3
CDR3 DNA: TGTGCCAGCAGCCATCGGAGAACAGATACGCAGTATTTT
CDR3 protein: CASSHRRTDTQYF

clone size: many
J gene: TRBJ2-7
D gene: NA
V gene: TRBV29-1
CDR3 DNA: TGCAGCGTTGAGAAAGACGAGCGGAACTACGAGCAGTACTTC
CDR3 protein: CSVEKDERNYEQYF

clone size: few
J gene: TRBJ2-3
D gene: NA
V gene: TRBV29-1
CDR3 DNA: TGCAGCTTTATACTGGGAGCAGATACGCAGTATTTT
CDR3 protein: CSFILGADTQYF

clone size: few
J gene: TRBJ2-2
D gene: TRBD2
V gene: TRBV27
CDR3 DNA: TGTGCCAGCAGTTTAAAGTCTCGGCTAGCGGTAAACACCGGGGAGCTGTTTTTT
CDR3 protein: CASSLKSRLAVNTGELFF

clone size: NA
J gene: TRBJ2-5
D gene: TRBD1
V gene: TRBV20-1
CDR3 DNA: TGCAGTGCTCCCGGACAGGGCGGTTCCCACCAAGAGACCCAGTACTTC
CDR3 protein: CSAPGQGGSHQETQYF